A selection of T cell receptor beta chains follows, all from one sample in a study of CD8+ T cells in alopecia areata. Assay: immunoSEQ multiplex PCR; the TCRdb copy retains only in-frame clones and omits some. The sample contains about 270,000 clones, 60% of which appear only once. The sample was CD4+ T cells sorted from blood, taken at roughly week 52, from a patient treated with tofacitinib. Every receptor here comes from a human donor with alopecia areata. Each CDR3 is given with its conserved first and last residue. D genes are given only for firm matches. Rows may omit the clone size; those that give it use once, few, many or a size class.

V gene	D gene	J gene	clone size	CDR3 DNA	CDR3 protein
TRBV9	NA	TRBJ1-1	NA	TGTGCCAGCAGCGTAGCTACAGGGCAGAAGAACACTGAAGCTTTCTTT	CASSVATGQKNTEAFF
TRBV5-6	NA	TRBJ1-2	NA	TGTGCCAGCAGCTTGCGTGGACAGATCTATGGCTACACCTTC	CASSLRGQIYGYTF
TRBV29-1	NA	TRBJ1-1	NA	TGCAGCGGCGGGACAATCTCTGAAGCTTTCTTT	CSGGTISEAFF
TRBV13	NA	TRBJ1-1	few	TGTGCCAGCAGCGCGGGCACTGAAGCTTTCTTT	CASSAGTEAFF
TRBV9	NA	TRBJ1-1	NA	TGTGCCAGCAGCGTATCACCCGACACTGAAGCTTTCTTT	CASSVSPDTEAFF
TRBV4-1	TRBD1	TRBJ2-7	NA	TGCGCCAGCAGCCAAGGGGACAGGGGAGGCTACGAGCAGTACTTC	CASSQGDRGGYEQYF
TRBV30	NA	TRBJ1-5	NA	TGTGCCTGGAGTGTACAGACAGATCAGCCCCAGCATTTT	CAWSVQTDQPQHF
TRBV7-2	NA	TRBJ1-6	once	TGTGCCAGCAGCTTAGTCGGAAAACCCCTCCACTTT	CASSLVGKPLHF
TRBV30	NA	TRBJ2-7	NA	TGTGCCTGGAGCCCTCACCGGGGGGACAGCCATAACTACGAGCAGTACTTC	CAWSPHRGDSHNYEQYF
TRBV29-1	NA	TRBJ1-1	NA	TGCAGCGTTGACGCTACGAACACTGAAGCTTTCTTT	CSVDATNTEAFF
TRBV11-2	TRBD2	TRBJ2-1	NA	TGTGCCAGCAGCTTAGTCCTAGCGGGGAGCTCCTACAATGAGCAGTTCTTC	CASSLVLAGSSYNEQFF
TRBV27	NA	TRBJ1-1	NA	TGTGCCAGCAGTTTAGTGGCCGGCGGGGCTGAAGCTTTCTTT	CASSLVAGGAEAFF
TRBV7-9	TRBD1	TRBJ2-7	few	TGTGCCAGCAGCCCCGGACAGGGGGGAGTCCACGAGCAGTACTTC	CASSPGQGGVHEQYF
TRBV10-3	NA	TRBJ1-1	NA	TGTGCGACAGGACCTTTGGACACTGAAGCTTTCTTT	CATGPLDTEAFF
TRBV7-9	NA	TRBJ2-2	NA	TGTGCCAGCAGCCTATACACCGGGGAGCTGTTTTTT	CASSLYTGELFF
TRBV6-5	NA	TRBJ1-5	NA	TGTGCCAGCAGTCGCACAGGCGGTCAGCCCCAGCATTTT	CASSRTGGQPQHF
TRBV30	NA	TRBJ1-6	NA	TGTGCCTGGAGGAGGAACAGCGCAAATTCACCCCTCCACTTT	CAWRRNSANSPLHF
TRBV9	NA	TRBJ1-1	NA	TGTGCCAGCAGCCCCCTCGAGGACACTGAAGCTTTCTTT	CASSPLEDTEAFF
TRBV6-6	NA	TRBJ2-6	NA	TGTGCCAGCAAATCTGGTTCGGGGGGGGCCAACGTCCTGACTTTC	CASKSGSGGANVLTF
TRBV7-2	NA	TRBJ1-2	once	TGTGCCAGCAGCTTAGATGGGGGGCCGCCGAGGAACTATGGCTACACCTTC	CASSLDGGPPRNYGYTF
TRBV10-3	TRBD1	TRBJ2-2	few	TGTGCCATCAGTGAGAAGGGGACAGCTTACACCGGGGAGCTGTTTTTT	CAISEKGTAYTGELFF
TRBV7-6	NA	TRBJ1-1	NA	TGTGCCAGCACCGCGGGGGCTATAAACACTGAAGCTTTCTTT	CASTAGAINTEAFF
TRBV4-2	TRBD2	TRBJ2-3	once	TGTGCCAGCACCCCGCTAGCGGGGGGTCAATATGCGCAGTATTTT	CASTPLAGGQYAQYF
TRBV5-1	NA	TRBJ1-6	NA	TGCGCCAGCAGCGCCGACGGGGTCGATTCACCCCTCCACTTT	CASSADGVDSPLHF
TRBV6-5	NA	TRBJ2-2	NA	TGTGCCAGCAGCTTAATGAGGGCTGGCACCGGGGAGCTGTTTTTT	CASSLMRAGTGELFF
TRBV5-1	NA	TRBJ2-7	NA	TGCGCCAGCAGCTTGGCGTCGGGCGGTCCCTACGAGCAGTACTTC	CASSLASGGPYEQYF
TRBV6-5	NA	TRBJ2-5	NA	TGTGCCAGCAGGCGGGGGCACGAGACCCAGTACTTC	CASRRGHETQYF
TRBV9	NA	TRBJ1-4	NA	TGTGCCAGCAGCGTAAGCTGGGGGGATAATGAAAAACTGTTTTTT	CASSVSWGDNEKLFF
TRBV30	TRBD2	TRBJ2-3	once	TGTGCCTGGACCGTCGGGACTAGCGGGGCAAATACGCAGTATTTT	CAWTVGTSGANTQYF
TRBV7-9	NA	TRBJ1-1	NA	TGTGCCAGCAGCTTGGGGGCGTACACTGAAGCTTTCTTT	CASSLGAYTEAFF
TRBV18	TRBD1	TRBJ1-1	NA	TGTGCCAGCTCGTCCGGGACAGGGAGTTTTCGGACTGAAGCTTTCTTT	CASSSGTGSFRTEAFF
TRBV5-1	NA	TRBJ1-1	few	TGCGCCAGCAGCTTGGTAGCAGGGAGCGCTGAAGCTTTCTTT	CASSLVAGSAEAFF
TRBV7-9	TRBD2	TRBJ2-1	NA	TGTGCCAGCAGCTTGGGACTAGCGGGGTCCAATGAGCAGTTCTTC	CASSLGLAGSNEQFF
TRBV5-1	TRBD2	TRBJ2-5	NA	TGCGCCAGCAGCTTAGCGGGGGGCCAAGAGACCCAGTACTTC	CASSLAGGQETQYF
TRBV2	NA	TRBJ2-7	NA	TGTGCCAGCAGTGAAGTCGGGGCCGCGGAGCAGTACTTC	CASSEVGAAEQYF
TRBV7-9	NA	TRBJ1-6	NA	TGTGCCAGCAGCTTCACCGAGGGCTCACCCCTCCACTTT	CASSFTEGSPLHF
TRBV29-1	NA	TRBJ2-7	NA	TGCAGCGCGCAGGAGTACTACGAGCAGTACTTC	CSAQEYYEQYF
TRBV11-2	NA	TRBJ2-3	NA	TGTGCCAGCAGCTTACTAGACCCAACAGATACGCAGTATTTT	CASSLLDPTDTQYF
TRBV2	NA	TRBJ1-6	NA	TGTGCCAGCATGGGGGTTAATTCACCCCTCCACTTT	CASMGVNSPLHF
TRBV30	NA	TRBJ1-1	NA	TGTGCCTGGAGGAAGCAGGGGAGTTCAGTTGAAGCTTTCTTT	CAWRKQGSSVEAFF